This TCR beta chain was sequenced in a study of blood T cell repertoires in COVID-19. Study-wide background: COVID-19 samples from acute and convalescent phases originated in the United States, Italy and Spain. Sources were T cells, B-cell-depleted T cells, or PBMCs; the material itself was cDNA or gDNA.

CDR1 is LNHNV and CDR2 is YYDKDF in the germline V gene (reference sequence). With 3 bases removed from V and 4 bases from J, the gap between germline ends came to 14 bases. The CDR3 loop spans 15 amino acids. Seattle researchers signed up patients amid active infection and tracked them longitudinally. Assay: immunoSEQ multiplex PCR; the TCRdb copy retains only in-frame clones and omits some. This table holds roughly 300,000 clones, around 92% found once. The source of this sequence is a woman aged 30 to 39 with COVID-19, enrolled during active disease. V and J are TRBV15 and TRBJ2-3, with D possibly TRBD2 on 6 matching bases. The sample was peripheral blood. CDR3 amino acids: CATSSKSSVPDTQYF. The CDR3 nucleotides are TGTGCCACCAGCAGCAAGTCTAGCGTCCCAGATACGCAGTATTTT.